The clone carrying this T cell receptor (beta chain) showed up just a few times. The target antigen is unknown. Trimming cost V 8 bases and J 9 bases, with 14 bases left between them. The CDR3 is 12 amino acids. CDR1 LNHDA and CDR2 SQIVND come from the germline V gene (reference sequence). The data were obtained in a study of naive and memory T cell subsets. General study points: Naive repertoires, especially CD8, held a few larger clonotypes, possibly memory cells re-expressing CD45RA.

Two oligonucleotides, mixed equimolar, formed the beta constant-region primer covering TRBC1 and TRBC2. Nested alpha and beta constant-region primers with the SP2 primer drove four PCR rounds on ligated cDNA. Each CDR3 protein is one row after TCRdb ran MiXCR on the UMI-ligation and nested PCR reads. The data hold approximately 150,000 distinct CDR3 sequences, with 22% observed a single time. The sequenced sample was naive CD4+ T cells from blood. The chain links TRBV19 to TRBJ2-1; D is uncertain. The clonotype was recovered from a human donor in good health. The CDR3 DNA follows: TGTGCCAGTTACCGAGATGCCGCTGAGCAGTTCTTC. It translates to CASYRDAAEQFF.